The text below deals with one TCR beta chain. TCRdb re-called the 5' RACE reads with MiXCR, one entry per CDR3 protein. The sample includes about 400,000 distinct CDR3 sequences, over 5% of them seen just once. The data are from a study of T cells after yellow fever vaccination. The CDR3 totals 16 residues. V was trimmed by 8 bases and J by 2 bases, leaving 21 bases between them. Per germline, CDR1 SGHAT and CDR2 FQNNGV. The source material was PBMCs, sampled 5 days after the yellow fever booster vaccination. This receptor was obtained from a man aged 25 to 40 who received the YFV17D yellow fever vaccine. V is TRBV11-2 and J is TRBJ1-1; D perhaps matches TRBD1 (5 bases). Here the CDR3 reads CASEPQGSPLNTEAFF. CDR3 bases: TGTGCCAGCGAACCTCAGGGCAGTCCCTTAAACACTGAAGCTTTCTTT. Combining the CDR3 with reference TRBV11-2 and TRBJ1-1 gives the whole variable domain EAGVAQSPRYKIIEKRQSVAFWCNPISGHATLYWYQQILGQGPKLLIQFQNNGVVDDSQLPKDRFSAERLKGVDSTLKIQPAKLEDSAVYLCASEPQGSPLNTEAFFGQGTRLTVV.